A selection of T cell receptor beta chains follows, all from one sample in a study of Ad26.COV2.S vaccination and SARS-CoV-2 variants. Clones were sequenced by immunoSEQ multiplex PCR, and TCRdb holds only the in-frame ones, with some missing. The sample carries approximately 150,000 clones, about nine tenths recorded once. Sequenced material: peripheral blood, taken after recovery from COVID-19. The receptors stem from a human donor who had recovered from COVID-19. Each CDR3 is given with its conserved first and last residue. The D gene is left open where the match is weak. Rows may omit the clone size; those that give it use once, few, many or a size class.

-	TRBV6-6	-	TRBJ1-2	CASSSASNYGYTF	TGTGCCAGCAGTTCAGCGTCTAACTATGGCTACACCTTC
-	TRBV9	TRBD2	TRBJ2-3	CASSQGFSGGTDTQYF	TGTGCCAGCAGCCAAGGGTTCAGCGGGGGCACAGATACGCAGTATTTT
few	TRBV4-3	-	TRBJ2-7	CASSQNYDSTYEQYF	TGCGCCAGCAGCCAAAACTACGACAGTACCTACGAGCAGTACTTC
-	TRBV2	TRBD1	TRBJ1-4	CASSENRGQEKLFF	TGTGCCAGCAGTGAAAACAGGGGTCAGGAAAAACTGTTTTTT
-	TRBV7-2	-	TRBJ2-3	CASSLATTDTQYF	TGTGCCAGCAGCTTAGCGACGACAGATACGCAGTATTTT
-	TRBV18	-	TRBJ1-5	CASSPGLNQPQHF	TGTGCCAGCTCACCAGGGTTGAATCAGCCCCAGCATTTT
-	TRBV14	TRBD2	TRBJ2-5	CASSLASGGQETQYF	TGTGCCAGCAGCCTGGCTAGCGGGGGCCAAGAGACCCAGTACTTC
-	TRBV6-2/TRBV6-3	-	TRBJ1-5	CASSYGGGRPQHF	TGTGCCAGCAGTTACGGAGGGGGTAGGCCCCAGCATTTT
-	TRBV28	TRBD1	TRBJ1-1	CASGGQGWGAFF	TGTGCCAGCGGAGGACAGGGCTGGGGAGCTTTCTTT
-	TRBV18	TRBD2	TRBJ2-3	CASSPSRGGPSTDTQYF	TGTGCCAGCTCACCAAGCCGGGGGGGGCCTAGCACAGATACGCAGTATTTT
-	TRBV6-1	-	TRBJ2-4	CASSETADTVKLAKNIQYF	TGTGCCAGCAGTGAAACCGCCGACACCGTAAAATTAGCCAAAAACATTCAGTACTTC
-	TRBV27	-	TRBJ2-1	CASSKRGHYNEQFF	TGTGCCAGCAGTAAGCGGGGACATTACAATGAGCAGTTCTTC
few	TRBV7-8	-	TRBJ1-6	CASSLVGNSPLHF	TGTGCCAGCAGCTTAGTTGGAAATTCACCCCTCCACTTT
-	TRBV11-2	-	TRBJ1-1	CASSLQGWNTEAFF	TGTGCCAGCAGCTTACAGGGATGGAACACTGAAGCTTTCTTT
-	TRBV18	TRBD1	TRBJ1-4	CASSPPPGGSEKLFF	TGTGCCAGCTCACCACCCCCAGGGGGAAGTGAAAAACTGTTTTTT
-	TRBV9	TRBD1	TRBJ2-2	CASSVTGGELAGELFF	TGTGCCAGCAGCGTCACAGGGGGCGAATTAGCCGGGGAGCTGTTTTTT